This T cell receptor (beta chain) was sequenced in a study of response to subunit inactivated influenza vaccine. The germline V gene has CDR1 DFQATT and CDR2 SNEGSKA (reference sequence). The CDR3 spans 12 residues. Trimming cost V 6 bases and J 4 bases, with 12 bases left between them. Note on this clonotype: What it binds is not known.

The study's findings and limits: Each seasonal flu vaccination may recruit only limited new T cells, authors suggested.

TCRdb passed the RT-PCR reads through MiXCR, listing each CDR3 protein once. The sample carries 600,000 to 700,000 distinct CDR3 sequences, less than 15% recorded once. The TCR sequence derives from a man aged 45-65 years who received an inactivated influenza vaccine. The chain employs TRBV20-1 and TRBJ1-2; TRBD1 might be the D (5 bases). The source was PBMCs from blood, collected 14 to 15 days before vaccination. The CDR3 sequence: CSARRDPYGYTF. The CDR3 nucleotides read TGCAGTGCCCGCCGGGACCCCTATGGCTACACCTTC.